What follows are 32 T cell receptor beta chains derived from one specimen sequenced in a study of cytotoxic CD8 clonotypes in ibrutinib-treated CLL. Only in-frame clones appear in the TCRdb table, and some are missing; sequencing was by immunoSEQ multiplex PCR. The table includes about 7,600 clones, 70% to 85% detected once. The sample was PBMCs, taken before ibrutinib treatment. These TCRs come from a human donor with chronic lymphocytic leukemia.

V gene TRBV7-2 combines with J gene TRBJ1-2, with D possibly matching TRBD1 (6 bases). Between the trimmed V and J ends, which lost 5 bases and 7 bases, there was a span of 17 bases. Germline CDR1 reads SGHTA; CDR2 reads FQGNSA. The CDR3 contains 14 residues. The CDR3 region is CASSLGSGVGGYTF. As DNA, the CDR3 is TGTGCCAGCAGCCTAGGCTCAGGGGTGGGTGGCTACACCTTC.

This clone was found a few times. This chain joins TRBV7-2 and TRBJ2-3, with TRBD2 identical over 13 bases. CDR1 is SGHTA and CDR2 is FQGNSA in the germline V gene. The CDR3 has 16 amino acids. V gave up 4 bases and J gave up 1 base; unmatched junction bases: 2. This chain's CDR3 is CASSSTSGGGTDTQYF. The CDR3 DNA is TGTGCCAGCAGCTCCACTAGCGGGGGGGGCACAGATACGCAGTATTTT.

The V call is TRBV2, the J call TRBJ2-3; 9 nucleotides line up with TRBD2. The CDR3 has 15 amino acids. Germline CDR1 is SNHLY and CDR2 is FYNNEI. V lost 7 bases and J lost 2; bases outside the gene matches: 7. The CDR3 bases are TGTGCCAGCAAGAGCGGGGGGCAGACCACAGATACGCAGTATTTT. Translated: CASKSGGQTTDTQYF.

The chain uses TRBV18 and TRBJ1-2; 7 bases match TRBD1. Trimming cost V 6 bases and J 3 bases; bases outside gene matches: 4. Germline CDR1 reads KGHSH; CDR2 reads LQKENI. This CDR3 contains 13 residues. In DNA form, the CDR3 reads TGTGCCAGCTCGCCAGACAGGGACTATGGCTACACCTTC. As protein: CASSPDRDYGYTF.

The rearrangement links TRBV4-2 to TRBJ1-4; possibly TRBD1 for D (5 bases). The CDR3 spans 16 residues. Germline assignment: CDR1 LGHNA and CDR2 YNFKEQ. Trimming left V 0 bases short and J 5 bases short, with 13 bases between. The CDR3 loop reads CASSQDEGRGNEKLFF. DNA of the CDR3: TGTGCCAGCAGCCAAGACGAAGGGAGGGGAAATGAAAAACTGTTTTTT.

The CDR3 sequence is CASSRATGDTNEKLFF. In nucleotides, the CDR3 is TGTGCCAGCAGCCGGGCGACAGGGGATACTAATGAAAAACTGTTTTTT. The chain is built from TRBV4-2 and TRBJ1-4, with TRBD1 matching over 8 bases. The trim removed 4 bases at V and 2 bases at J, leaving 6 bases unmatched. There are 16 residues in the CDR3. Germline V lookup: CDR1 LGHNA, CDR2 YNFKEQ.

The chain is built from TRBV4-2 and TRBJ1-2; 7 bases match TRBD1. Trimming took 4 bases from V and 4 from J; bases not matched to a gene: 6. CDR1 is LGHNA, CDR2 YNFKEQ, per germline. The CDR3 is 14 amino acids. Written as DNA, the CDR3 is TGTGCCAGCAGCCTTCCCGGGACAGTCTATGGCTACACCTTC. Translated, it gives CASSLPGTVYGYTF.

CDR3 region: CASSILSTGTGANVLTF. CDR3 DNA sequence: TGTGCCAGCAGTATCCTCTCTACGGGGACTGGGGCCAACGTCCTGACTTTC. J is TRBJ2-6 and V is TRBV14; the D gene is possibly TRBD2 (5 bases). The germline V gene has CDR1 SGHDN and CDR2 FVKESK. The CDR3 length is 17 residues. The V end was cut by 6 bases, the J end by 2 bases, with 17 bases between.

V gene TRBV27 combines with J gene TRBJ2-5; 11 nucleotides align to TRBD2. Losses at the gene ends were 1 base for V and 2 bases for J; bases not matched to a gene: 6. Germline CDR1 MNHEY, CDR2 SMNVEV (reference sequence). CDR3 length: 17 amino acids. The CDR3 nucleotides read TGTGCCAGCAGTTTATATTCACTAGCGGGGGAACAAGAGACCCAGTACTTC. Translating it yields CASSLYSLAGEQETQYF.

The chain is built from TRBV19 and TRBJ2-5; the D is unclear. V gave up 3 bases and J gave up 3 bases, with 14 bases separating them. Germline loops: CDR1 LNHDA, CDR2 SQIVND (reference sequence). This CDR3 contains 15 residues. DNA for the CDR3: TGTGCCAGTAGTATTCCAGGCGAGAGAGAAGAGACCCAGTACTTC. It translates to CASSIPGEREETQYF.

The CDR3: CASRPGQSNQPQHF. The CDR3 DNA reads as TGTGCCAGCAGACCGGGACAGAGCAATCAGCCCCAGCATTTT. The chain joins TRBV28 to TRBJ1-5; TRBD1 aligns across 7 bases. Germline V gene data show CDR1 as MDHEN and CDR2 as SYDVKM. This CDR3 contains 14 residues. The J segment lost 1 base and the V segment lost 6 bases, leaving 3 bases of the junction unmatched. Using reference TRBV28 and TRBJ1-5 for the parts outside the CDR3, the full variable domain is DVKVTQSSRYLVKRTGEKVFLECVQDMDHENMFWYRQDPGLGLRLIYFSYDVKMKEKGDIPEGYSVSREKKERFSLILESASTNQTSMYLCASRPGQSNQPQHFGDGTRLSIL.

This rearrangement joins TRBV14 to TRBJ2-7; D is possibly TRBD2 (6 bases). Between the trimmed V and J ends, which lost 2 bases and 9 bases, there was a span of 20 bases. Germline-derived CDR1 and CDR2 are SGHDN and FVKESK. The CDR3 sequence is 15 residues long. The CDR3 DNA reads as TGTGCCAGCAGCCAACCTAAGCTAACGGGGGAAACGCAGTACTTC. Amino acids: CASSQPKLTGETQYF.

V and J are TRBV12-1 and TRBJ2-1; TRBD1, as called in the table, went unchecked against the DNA. TRBV12-1 is deemed a pseudogene. The CDR3 contains 13 residues. CDR3 sequence (DNA): TGTGCCAGTTGGAGACAGGGCCACAATGAGCAGTTCTTC. This translates into CASWRQGHNEQFF.

The chain has TRBV5-1 and TRBJ2-5; 7 bases fit TRBD2. Unmatched junction bases numbered 6, after V lost 4 bases and J lost 0 bases. The germline V gene encodes CDR1 SGHRS and CDR2 YFSETQ. CDR3 length: 15 amino acids. CDR3 amino acids: CASSRGGVDQETQYF. CDR3 coding DNA: TGCGCCAGCAGCAGGGGAGGGGTAGACCAAGAGACCCAGTACTTC.

The chain combines TRBV5-1 with TRBJ2-7; D perhaps matches TRBD1 (6 bases). Deletions cut 3 bases from V and 4 bases from J, with 14 bases between. Germline V gives CDR1 SGHRS, CDR2 YFSETQ. The CDR3 extends over 14 amino acids. CDR3 loop: CASSYGQKSYEQYF. CDR3 sequence (DNA): TGCGCCAGCAGCTACGGACAGAAATCATACGAGCAGTACTTC.

CDR3 sequence reads: CASSVSGGKSEQFF. The CDR3 nucleotides are TGTGCCAGCAGCGTAAGCGGGGGGAAAAGTGAGCAGTTCTTC. The chain joins TRBV9 to TRBJ2-1, with 9 bases that match TRBD2. V was clipped by 1 base and J by 9 bases; unmatched bases: 5. CDR1 and CDR2 (germline): SGDLS, YYNGEE. The CDR3 contains 14 residues.

Here the CDR3 reads CASSLRGTEAFF. The CDR3 DNA reads as TGTGCCAGCAGCTTGCGGGGGACTGAAGCTTTCTTT. The chain combines TRBV5-6 with TRBJ1-1; possibly TRBD1 for D (5 bases). The germline V gene has CDR1 SGHDT and CDR2 YYEEEE. The CDR3 spans 12 residues. Between the trimmed V and J ends, which lost 1 base and 5 bases, there was a span of 6 bases.

This clone showed up just once. CDR3 DNA: TGTGCCAGCAGCCCTCGGGGACAGGGTCTAGGGGAGCAGTTCTTC. Translating it yields CASSPRGQGLGEQFF. The chain recombines TRBV7-2 with TRBJ2-1, with TRBD1 identical over 9 bases. Germline loops: CDR1 SGHTA, CDR2 FQGNSA. V lost 5 bases and J lost 10; bases outside the gene matches: 12. The CDR3 has 15 amino acids.

The J gene is TRBJ2-1, the V gene TRBV29-1; D perhaps matches TRBD1 (6 bases). Trimming shortened V by 1 base and J by 0 bases, and 13 bases separated the two germline ends. Germline CDR1 reads SQVTM; CDR2 reads ANQGSEA. The length of the CDR3 is 16 residues. This CDR3 reads CSVEGIDRSSYNEQFF. The CDR3 DNA sequence: TGCAGCGTTGAAGGAATCGACAGGAGCTCCTACAATGAGCAGTTCTTC.

The CDR3 sequence: CASSFPVVRNTEAFF. The CDR3 DNA follows: TGTGCCAGCAGCTTTCCGGTGGTCAGGAACACTGAAGCTTTCTTT. This sequence joins TRBV5-5 and TRBJ1-1; the D is unclear. The CDR3 totals 15 residues. Germline V gene sequence: CDR1 SGHKS, CDR2 YYEKEE (reference sequence). V dropped 2 bases and J dropped 1 base, with 12 bases sitting between them.

This sequence joins TRBV5-4 and TRBJ2-7, with 7 bases lining up with TRBD1. CDR3 length: 15 residues. The junction had 5 bases not matched to a gene; V was cut back by 0 bases and J by 2 bases. Germline assignment: CDR1 SGHNT and CDR2 YYREEE (reference sequence). The DNA for the CDR3 is TGTGCCAGCAGCTTGGGAGGTCAGGGGGCCTACGAGCAGTACTTC. Translation: CASSLGGQGAYEQYF.

The gene calls are TRBV27 and TRBJ2-6; D may be TRBD1 (6 bases). The CDR3 is made up of 17 amino acids. Trimming removed 6 bases at V and 0 bases at J, with 15 bases between. Germline V gene sequence: CDR1 MNHEY, CDR2 SMNVEV (reference sequence). CDR3 coding DNA: TGTGCCAGCAGGAAGGGACATATTTTCTCTGGGGCCAACGTCCTGACTTTC. Amino acid sequence: CASRKGHIFSGANVLTF.

The V and J genes are TRBV6-5 and TRBJ1-4, with D possibly being TRBD1 (6 bases). V was shortened by 3 bases and J by 7 bases, with 15 bases between the two germline ends. CDR1 and CDR2 from the germline V gene are MNHEY and SVGAGI. CDR3 length: 15 amino acids. CDR3 DNA sequence: TGTGCCAGCAGTTATTCAGGGGCGCAGGGTGAAAAACTGTTTTTT. This translates into CASSYSGAQGEKLFF.

The chain has TRBV18 and TRBJ1-1; 7 bases are a match to TRBD1. Germline values: CDR1 KGHSH, CDR2 LQKENI. V was clipped by 3 bases and J by 6 bases; unmatched bases: 13. This CDR3 contains 16 residues. CDR3 residues: CASSPQQGSGGSEAFF. The CDR3 bases are TGTGCCAGCTCACCTCAACAGGGGTCCGGTGGCTCTGAAGCTTTCTTT.

This clone was observed once. The V call is TRBV5-4, the J call TRBJ2-5, with 8 bases fitting TRBD2. V shed 4 bases and J 3 bases; nucleotides not matched to a gene: 8. The CDR3 length is 15 residues. Germline V gene sequence: CDR1 SGHNT, CDR2 YYREEE (reference sequence). The CDR3 region is CASSRAGGGKETQYF. CDR3 DNA: TGTGCCAGCAGCCGTGCCGGGGGGGGAAAAGAGACCCAGTACTTC.

V gene TRBV7-2 combines with J gene TRBJ2-1; 8 bases line up with TRBD1. The CDR3 length is 15 residues. Looked up from germline, CDR1 is SGHTA and CDR2 is FQGNSA. The V gene end was trimmed by 5 bases and the J gene end by 5 bases; junction bases not matched to a gene: 8. This chain's CDR3 is CASSPDGTGNNEQFF. The CDR3 DNA reads TGTGCCAGCAGCCCCGACGGGACAGGAAACAATGAGCAGTTCTTC.

V is TRBV14 and J is TRBJ2-2; TRBD1 or TRBD2 may be the D gene (5 bases each). CDR3 length equals 16 residues. Trimming took off 2 bases at V and 4 bases at J, with 14 bases between the two ends. In germline, CDR1 is SGHDN, CDR2 FVKESK. CDR3 DNA sequence: TGTGCCAGCAGCCAAATGGGACCCCTGAGCACCGGGGAGCTGTTTTTT. Translating gives CASSQMGPLSTGELFF.

The chain carries TRBV4-3 and TRBJ2-6; either TRBD1 or TRBD2 may fit D (5 bases each). The germline V gene has CDR1 LGHNA and CDR2 YSLEER. This CDR3 comprises 19 residues. Trimming removed 0 bases from V and 0 bases from J, with 15 bases in between. CDR3 sequence (DNA): TGCGCCAGCAGCCAAGATAGGGGAGCGCGGGCCTCTGGGGCCAACGTCCTGACTTTC. Encoded protein: CASSQDRGARASGANVLTF.

V usage is TRBV19 and J usage is TRBJ2-2; no clear D gene. CDR3 size: 16 residues. From germline, CDR1 is LNHDA and CDR2 SQIVND (reference sequence). Trimming left V 7 bases short and J 4 bases short, with 19 bases between. In DNA form, the CDR3 reads TGTGCCAGTAAGAGAGCGCCTGAGACACTCACCGGGGAGCTGTTTTTT. Its protein product is CASKRAPETLTGELFF.

The rearrangement uses TRBV4-2 and TRBJ2-5, with a possible D match to TRBD1 (6 bases). V lost 0 bases, J lost 5 bases, and 16 bases lay in between. Germline CDR1 and CDR2: LGHNA and YNFKEQ. CDR3 length: 16 amino acids. DNA of the CDR3: TGTGCCAGCAGCCAAGATAAACAGGGTGTGGGGGAGACCCAGTACTTC. Protein: CASSQDKQGVGETQYF.

CDR3 nucleotides: TGTGCCAGCAGGCCAAGGGGGACGGAACAGCCCCAGCATTTT. It yields the protein CASRPRGTEQPQHF. V is TRBV2 and J is TRBJ1-5; perhaps TRBD1 as D (6 bases). V dropped 6 bases and J dropped 7 bases, with 16 bases sitting between them. CDR1 is SNHLY, CDR2 FYNNEI, per germline. This CDR3 comprises 14 residues.

V is TRBV28 and J is TRBJ2-5; D is unresolved. V gave up 3 bases and J gave up 5 bases, with 7 bases separating them. Germline V gives CDR1 MDHEN, CDR2 SYDVKM. The CDR3 contains 12 residues. Here the CDR3 DNA reads TGTGCCAGCAGTTTGCTCGGGGAGACCCAGTACTTC. Protein product: CASSLLGETQYF.